A single sample gave rise to the 13 T cell receptor beta chains below, sequenced in a study of neurological immune-mediated disorders. A single record per CDR3 protein comes from TCRdb applying MiXCR to the 5' RACE reads. The sample lists some 22,000 distinct CDR3 sequences; roughly 17% were seen once. The source material was CD8+ T cells from blood. These receptors were taken from a woman between 18 and 29 years old with multiple sclerosis.

Ten or more counts support this clonotype. The chain uses TRBV12-3 or TRBV12-4 and TRBJ1-5; TRBD1 is a possible D gene (5 bases). V was shortened by 2 bases and J by 4 bases, with 9 bases between the two germline ends. This CDR3 region has 14 residues. CDR3 DNA sequence: TGTGCCAGCAGTTTATGGGACCCTAATCAGCCCCAGCATTTT. Protein sequence: CASSLWDPNQPQHF.

The chain joins TRBV20-1 to TRBJ2-4; D unresolved. The CDR3 is made up of 13 amino acids. Trimming removed 1 base from V and 6 bases from J, with 10 bases in between. CDR1 and CDR2 (germline): DFQATT, SNEGSKA (reference sequence). CDR3 amino acids: CSARARLGNIQYF. The CDR3 bases are TGCAGTGCTAGAGCACGACTGGGAAACATTCAGTACTTC.

The genes are TRBV29-1 and TRBJ2-5; 13 bases match TRBD2. In germline, CDR1 is SQVTM, CDR2 ANQGSEA. The CDR3 is made up of 17 amino acids. J was trimmed by 2 bases and V by 2 bases; bases with no gene match: 8. The CDR3 nucleotides read TGCAGCGTTGAATTACCCAGGACTAGCGGGAGTCAAGAGACCCAGTACTTC. Protein product: CSVELPRTSGSQETQYF.

This clonotype appeared many times. The chain's CDR3 is CSVGLRQGKPYGYTF. Written as DNA, the CDR3 is TGCAGCGTTGGTCTTAGGCAGGGGAAACCCTATGGCTACACCTTC. J is TRBJ1-2 and V is TRBV29-1; D possibly corresponds to TRBD1 (6 bases). V was clipped by 4 bases and J by 4 bases, with 19 bases between them. The germline CDR1 and CDR2 sequences are SQVTM and ANQGSEA. The CDR3 totals 15 residues. The full variable domain, rest sourced from reference TRBV29-1 and TRBJ1-2, is SAVISQKPSRDICQRGTSLTIQCQVDSQVTMMFWYRQQPGQSLTLIATANQGSEATYESGFVIDKFPISRPNLTFSTLTVSNMSPEDSSIYLCSVGLRQGKPYGYTFGSGTRLTVV.

This clonotype was counted many times. The chain links TRBV28 to TRBJ2-5; no firm D call. Germline CDR1 and CDR2: MDHEN and SYDVKM. The CDR3 has 14 residues. V gave up 6 bases and J gave up 1 base, with 12 bases separating them. The CDR3 DNA reads TGTGCCAGCAGGGGGTGGGCGGTCCAAGAGACCCAGTACTTC. The encoded protein is CASRGWAVQETQYF.

The table lists this clonotype with many counts. The rearrangement uses TRBV24-1 and TRBJ2-1, with 11 nucleotides matching TRBD1. After removal of 3 bases from V and 3 bases from J, the junction contained 9 bases not matched to a gene. In germline, CDR1 is KGHDR, CDR2 SFDVKD. CDR3 length: 18 residues. CDR3 amino acids: CATSDPVGQGVYYNEQFF. CDR3 nucleotides: TGTGCCACCAGTGATCCCGTGGGACAGGGGGTTTACTACAATGAGCAGTTCTTC.

This clonotype was observed at least ten times. The chain uses TRBV5-1 and TRBJ2-1; 9 nucleotides line up with TRBD1. This CDR3 has 16 residues. The V segment lost 3 bases and the J segment 5 bases; nucleotides outside the gene matches: 9. Germline V gene data show CDR1 as SGHRS and CDR2 as YFSETQ. CDR3: CASSSKSGTGHNEQFF. The DNA for the CDR3 is TGCGCCAGCAGCTCGAAATCCGGGACAGGGCACAATGAGCAGTTCTTC.

Concerning this clonotype itself: The conserved phenylalanine or tryptophan normally closing the CDR3 is absent here, so this likely arose from a read error. V gene TRBV5-1 combines with J gene TRBJ1-1; D remains unclear. The V gene's germline CDR1 is SGHRS and CDR2 YFSETQ. CDR3 length: 14 amino acids. The chain's CDR3 is CASRLDLMNTEAFS. In DNA, the CDR3 is TGCGCCAGCAGATTGGATCTTATGAACACTGAAGCTTTCTCT.

This clonotype has ten or more counts. The genes are TRBV19 and TRBJ1-5; D is uncertain. The CDR3 contains 12 residues. V was shortened by 6 bases and J by 1 base, with 4 bases between the two germline ends. The germline gives CDR1 LNHDA, CDR2 SQIVND (reference sequence). CDR3 sequence reads: CASRTSNQPQHF. The CDR3 region has the DNA TGTGCCAGTAGAACGAGCAATCAGCCCCAGCATTTT. Drawing the rest from reference TRBV19 and TRBJ1-5, the complete variable domain is DGGITQSPKYLFRKEGQNVTLSCEQNLNHDAMYWYRQDPGQGLRLIYYSQIVNDFQKGDIAEGYSVSREKKESFPLTVTSAQKNPTAFYLCASRTSNQPQHFGDGTRLSIL.

This clonotype was seen many times. The J gene is TRBJ2-1, the V gene TRBV20-1; TRBD2 aligns across 11 bases. CDR1 is DFQATT and CDR2 is SNEGSKA in the germline V gene (reference sequence). CDR3 length: 17 amino acids. V trimming: 0 bases; J trimming: 6 bases; junction bases outside the gene matches: 10. In nucleotides, the CDR3 is TGCAGTGCTAGAGATCTTCGGGGTCTAGCGGGGGGCAATGAGCAGTTCTTC. Translating gives CSARDLRGLAGGNEQFF.

The chain couples TRBV3-1 to TRBJ2-3, with D perhaps TRBD2 (6 bases). Germline V gene sequence: CDR1 LGHDT, CDR2 YNNKEL (reference sequence). V lost 7 bases, J lost 2 bases, and 13 bases lay in between. CDR3 length equals 14 residues. The CDR3 nucleotides read TGTGCCAGCAACGGGGGACTCCACACAGATACGCAGTATTTT. It is translated as CASNGGLHTDTQYF.

The CDR3 sequence: CASSLRGKSGNTIYF. CDR3 coding DNA: TGTGCCAGCAGCTTAAGGGGGAAATCTGGAAACACCATATATTTT. The chain recombines TRBV7-2 with TRBJ1-3, with a weak D call TRBD1 (6 bases). CDR1 and CDR2 (germline): SGHTA, FQGNSA. This CDR3 region has 15 residues. V dropped 2 bases and J dropped 1 base, with 9 bases sitting between them. The complete variable domain, with remaining parts taken from reference TRBV7-2 and TRBJ1-3, reads GAGVSQSPSNKVTEKGKDVELRCDPISGHTALYWYRQSLGQGLEFLIYFQGNSAPDKSGLPSDRFSAERTGGSVSTLTIQRTQQEDSAVYLCASSLRGKSGNTIYFGEGSWLTVV.

In its sample, this clonotype is medium-sized. The chain is built from TRBV4-3 and TRBJ1-1; D not certain. V lost 4 bases, J lost 5 bases, and 11 bases lay in between. Germline CDR1 LGHNA, CDR2 YSLEER. This CDR3 has 13 residues. The CDR3 DNA is TGCGCCAGCAGCCGCTCGGCCAGGACTGAAGCTTTCTTT. Residues: CASSRSARTEAFF.